This T cell receptor (beta chain) was sequenced in a study of early T cells in non-severe SARS-CoV-2 infection. This CDR3 region has 13 residues. The ends were cut back, 0 bases at V and 12 bases at J, with 10 bases in the middle. The V gene's germline CDR1 is SGDLS and CDR2 YYNGEE. TCRdb re-derived calls from the 5' RACE reads in MiXCR, one entry per CDR3 protein. The sample holds 45,000 to 60,000 distinct CDR3 sequences, over 7% seen once. The sequence was obtained from an adult who was a healthcare worker with PCR-confirmed SARS-CoV-2 infection or an uninfected control (not recorded which). The sample comprised whole blood. The rearrangement links TRBV9 to TRBJ1-6; D remains unclear. The CDR3 spells CASSVAGLGPLHF. In DNA, the CDR3 is TGTGCCAGCAGCGTAGCTGGGTTAGGACCCCTCCACTTT.